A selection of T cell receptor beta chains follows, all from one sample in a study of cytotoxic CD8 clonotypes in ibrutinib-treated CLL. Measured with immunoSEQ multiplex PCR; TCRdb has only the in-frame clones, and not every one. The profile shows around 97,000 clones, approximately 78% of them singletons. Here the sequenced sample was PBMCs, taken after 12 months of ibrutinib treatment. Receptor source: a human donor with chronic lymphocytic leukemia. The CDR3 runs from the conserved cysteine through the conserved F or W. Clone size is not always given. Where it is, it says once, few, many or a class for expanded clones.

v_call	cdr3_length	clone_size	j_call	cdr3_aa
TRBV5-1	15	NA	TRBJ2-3	CASSPRGDYTDTQYF
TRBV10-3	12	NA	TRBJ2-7	CAISGQPFEQYF
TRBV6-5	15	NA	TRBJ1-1	CASSYSRFGGSEAFF
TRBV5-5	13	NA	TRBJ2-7	CASSLAGSYEQYF
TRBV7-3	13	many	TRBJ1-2	CASSEGGSYGYTF
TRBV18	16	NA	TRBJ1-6	CASSPTGQRVNSPLHF
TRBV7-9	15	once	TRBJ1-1	CASSLGRQGNTEAFF
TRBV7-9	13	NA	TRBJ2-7	CASSLVGLYEQYF
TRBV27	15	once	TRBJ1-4	CASSLNFAVAEKLFF
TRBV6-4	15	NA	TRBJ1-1	CASSISDGPNTEAFF
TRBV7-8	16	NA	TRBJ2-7	CASHQGYSRGVGEQYF
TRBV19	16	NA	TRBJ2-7	CASSMTGHLISYEQYF
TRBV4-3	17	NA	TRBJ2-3	CASSQVSAGGSTDTQYF
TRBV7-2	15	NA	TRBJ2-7	CASSLKVGRDYEQYF
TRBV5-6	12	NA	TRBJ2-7	CASNRGTSEQYF
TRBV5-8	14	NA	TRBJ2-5	CASSITGGGETQYF
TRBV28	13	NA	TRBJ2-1	CASRGLAGNEQFF
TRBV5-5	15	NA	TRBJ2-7	CASSSELGNPYEQYF
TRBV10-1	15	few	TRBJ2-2	CASSDPGANTGELFF
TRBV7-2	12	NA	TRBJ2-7	CASSLETYEQYF
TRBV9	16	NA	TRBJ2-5	CASSVGAGGPGETQYF
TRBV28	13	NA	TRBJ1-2	CASYTTGGHGYTF
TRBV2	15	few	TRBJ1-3	CASSEGSASGNTIYF
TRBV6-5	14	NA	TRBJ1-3	CASSFGQGVGTIYF
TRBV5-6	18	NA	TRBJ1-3	CASSSTDAEFNSGNTIYF
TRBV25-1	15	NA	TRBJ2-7	CASSTPTSGTSEQYF
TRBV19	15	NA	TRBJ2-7	CASSISGQITYEQYF
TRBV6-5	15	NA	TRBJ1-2	CASSYYPRMDYGYTF
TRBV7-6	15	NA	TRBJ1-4	CASSVGTGDNEKLFF
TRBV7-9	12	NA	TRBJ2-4	CASGLAKNIQYF
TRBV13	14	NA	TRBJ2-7	CASSLGGNPYEQYF
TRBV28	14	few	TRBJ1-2	CASSPTRAHYGYTF
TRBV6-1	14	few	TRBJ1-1	CASSGRGVGTEAFF
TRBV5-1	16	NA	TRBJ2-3	CASSRTSGGPDDTQYF
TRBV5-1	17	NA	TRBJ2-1	CASSLGPGQGLYNEQFF
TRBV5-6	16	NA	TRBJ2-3	CASSLRGDTSTDTQYF
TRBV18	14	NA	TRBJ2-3	CASSPFGGSDTQYF
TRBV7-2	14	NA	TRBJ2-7	CASSFSAWGREQYF
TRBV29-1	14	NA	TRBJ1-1	CSVGEGALNTEAFF
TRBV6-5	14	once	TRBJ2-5	CATSRGWVTETQYF
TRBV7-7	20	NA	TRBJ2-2	CASSSAEKGGQGGNTGELFF
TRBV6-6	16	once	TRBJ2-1	CASSYRRSLSYNEQFF